These 31 T cell receptor beta chains were all obtained from the same sample, sequenced in a study of cytomegalovirus exposure and HLA in healthy donors. Repertoires were generated with immunoSEQ multiplex PCR, while TCRdb's copy carries only in-frame clones and drops some. The sample has fewer than 75,000 clones; 85% to 95% are singletons. The sequenced sample was PBMCs. The receptor source for this set is a man aged 18-30 years in good health and CMV-seronegative.

This chain uses TRBV6-4 with TRBJ2-1; 7 positions match TRBD1. CDR1 and CDR2 (germline): MRHNA, SNTAGT. The CDR3 is made up of 16 amino acids. J was trimmed by 1 base and V by 5 bases; bases with no gene match: 8. The DNA for the CDR3 is TGTGCCAGCAGTCTTCAAGCAGGGGGTTCCTACAATGAGCAGTTCTTC. Protein: CASSLQAGGSYNEQFF.

The gene calls are TRBV7-8 and TRBJ2-3, with 8 nucleotides matching TRBD2. The CDR3 is 15 residues long. Germline-derived CDR1 and CDR2 are SGHVS and FQNEAQ. Germline trimming cut 8 bases from V and 4 bases from J; bases unmatched to any gene: 11. CDR3 protein: CASRNQGLVPDTQYF. In nucleotides, the CDR3 is TGTGCCAGCCGAAACCAGGGACTAGTCCCAGATACGCAGTATTTT. The full variable domain, completed using reference TRBV7-8 and TRBJ2-3, is GAGVSQSPRYKVAKRGQDVALRCDPISGHVSLFWYQQALGQGPEFLTYFQNEAQLDKSGLPSDRFFAERPEGSVSTLKIQRTQQEDSAVYLCASRNQGLVPDTQYFGPGTRLTVL.

The chain joins TRBV7-9 to TRBJ1-1, with 7 bases matching TRBD1. The CDR3 extends over 15 amino acids. Germline V gene lookup returns CDR1 SEHNR and CDR2 FQNEAQ (reference sequence). The ends lost 5 bases at V and 11 bases at J; junction bases unmatched: 17. As DNA, the CDR3 is TGTGCCAGCAGCCCATCACAGGGGTCTGTTATTTTGGCTTTCTTT. Protein sequence: CASSPSQGSVILAFF.

This clone showed up just once. This chain connects TRBV5-1 to TRBJ2-7; TRBD2 matches 8 bases. V was pared by 0 bases and J by 2 bases, with 1 base of the junction left unmatched. This CDR3 is 14 amino acids long. CDR1 is SGHRS and CDR2 is YFSETQ in the germline V gene. CDR3 region: CASSLELAAYEQYF. CDR3 DNA: TGCGCCAGCAGCTTGGAACTAGCGGCCTACGAGCAGTACTTC.

The CDR3 sequence is CASRPLLGAGPNYGYTF. Here the CDR3 DNA reads TGTGCAAGTCGCCCACTCTTAGGGGCAGGACCTAACTATGGCTACACCTTC. The V call is TRBV12-2, the J call TRBJ1-2; the DNA was not compared with TRBD1, the D call given in the table. TRBV12-2 is classified as a pseudogene. CDR3 length equals 17 residues.

The rearrangement uses TRBV9 and TRBJ1-2; D not certain. This CDR3 has 13 residues. The germline gives CDR1 SGDLS, CDR2 YYNGEE. The V gene lost 0 bases and the J gene lost 5 bases, with 8 bases spanning the gap. CDR3 sequence (DNA): TGTGCCAGCAGCGTAGCTGGCACGTATGGCTACACCTTC. Translated, it gives CASSVAGTYGYTF. Using reference TRBV9 and TRBJ1-2 for the parts outside the CDR3, the full variable domain is DSGVTQTPKHLITATGQRVTLRCSPRSGDLSVYWYQQSLDQGLQFLIQYYNGEERAKGNILERFSAQQFPDLHSELNLSSLELGDSALYFCASSVAGTYGYTFGSGTRLTVV.

The chain couples TRBV7-6 to TRBJ2-2; tentatively, D is TRBD1 (5 bases). CDR1 and CDR2 from the germline V gene are SGHVS and FNYEAQ. This CDR3 comprises 16 residues. V was pared by 2 bases and J by 1 base, with 11 bases between. CDR3 residues: CASSLSATGNTGELFF. CDR3 in DNA: TGTGCCAGCAGCTTATCAGCTACAGGGAACACCGGGGAGCTGTTTTTT.

This sequence joins TRBV19 and TRBJ1-1; D is uncertain. This CDR3 is 13 amino acids long. The germline V gene encodes CDR1 LNHDA and CDR2 SQIVND (reference sequence). The ends were cut back, 3 bases at V and 2 bases at J, with 7 bases in the middle. The CDR3 loop is CASSMALNTEAFF. The CDR3 DNA reads as TGTGCCAGTAGTATGGCTCTCAACACTGAAGCTTTCTTT.

This clone was counted a single time. This rearrangement joins TRBV19 to TRBJ1-5; D gene ambiguous. Per germline, CDR1 LNHDA and CDR2 SQIVND (reference sequence). Trimming took 10 bases from V and 6 from J, leaving 16 bases between them. The CDR3 is 13 residues long. CDR3 sequence: CATSDVAGQPQHF. CDR3 bases: TGTGCCACAAGCGACGTGGCCGGTCAGCCCCAGCATTTT.

The chain carries TRBV28 and TRBJ1-5, with TRBD1 matching 7 bases. V lost 8 bases, J lost 2 bases, and 9 bases stayed unmatched. In germline, CDR1 is MDHEN, CDR2 SYDVKM. The CDR3 sequence is 15 residues long. CDR3 DNA sequence: TGTGCCAGCTCGAACGACAGGGATGGCAATCAGCCCCAGCATTTT. This codes for CASSNDRDGNQPQHF. Supplemented by reference TRBV28 and TRBJ1-5, the full variable domain reads DVKVTQSSRYLVKRTGEKVFLECVQDMDHENMFWYRQDPGLGLRLIYFSYDVKMKEKGDIPEGYSVSREKKERFSLILESASTNQTSMYLCASSNDRDGNQPQHFGDGTRLSIL.

The CDR3 loop reads CASSSVGDREGNQPQHF. The CDR3 DNA reads as TGTGCCAGCAGCTCGGTCGGGGATAGAGAGGGTAATCAGCCCCAGCATTTT. This chain joins TRBV5-5 and TRBJ1-5; no definite D call. Germline V gene sequence: CDR1 SGHKS, CDR2 YYEKEE (reference sequence). The CDR3 consists of 17 residues. Trimming took off 3 bases at V and 4 bases at J, with 20 bases between the two ends.

V is TRBV5-6 and J is TRBJ1-1, with D unresolved. Germline V gene data show CDR1 as SGHDT and CDR2 as YYEEEE. The germline V and J ends were trimmed by 1 base and 8 bases, with 12 bases remaining between them. The CDR3 contains 13 residues. CDR3 residues: CASSLLEDEEAFF. The CDR3 nucleotides are TGTGCCAGCAGCTTGCTTGAAGATGAGGAAGCTTTCTTT. Variable domain in full (rest from reference TRBV5-6 and TRBJ1-1): DAGVTQSPTHLIKTRGQQVTLRCSPKSGHDTVSWYQQALGQGPQFIFQYYEEEERQRGNFPDRFSGHQFPNYSSELNVNALLLGDSALYLCASSLLEDEEAFFGQGTRLTVV.

The V gene is TRBV18, the J gene TRBJ2-5; a weak D match, TRBD1 (5 bases). The CDR3 sequence is 14 residues long. Trimming removed 10 bases at V and 2 bases at J, with 17 bases between. Germline V gives CDR1 KGHSH, CDR2 LQKENI. CDR3 residues: CATAPWTQQETQYF. The DNA of the CDR3 is TGTGCCACCGCACCCTGGACACAACAAGAGACCCAGTACTTC.

This clone was detected only once. This chain joins TRBV9 and TRBJ1-3, with 7 bases that match TRBD1. Germline V gives CDR1 SGDLS, CDR2 YYNGEE. The J segment lost 2 bases and the V segment lost 3 bases, leaving 2 bases of the junction unmatched. The CDR3 loop spans 14 amino acids. CDR3 in amino acids: CASSETGAGNTIYF. In DNA form, the CDR3 reads TGTGCCAGCAGCGAAACAGGGGCTGGAAACACCATATATTTT.

The V and J genes are TRBV28 and TRBJ1-5; D is ambiguous. Trimming left V 3 bases short and J 1 base short, with 13 bases between. The germline V gene encodes CDR1 MDHEN and CDR2 SYDVKM. CDR3 length: 16 amino acids. In nucleotides, the CDR3 is TGTGCCAGCAGTTTCGCCCGGGGAAGGAGCAATCAGCCCCAGCATTTT. It codes for CASSFARGRSNQPQHF.

This clone appeared once. CDR3 region: CASSSPGRGYGYTF. CDR3 nucleotides: TGTGCCAGCAGCTCCCCGGGGAGGGGTTATGGCTACACCTTC. The chain links TRBV7-2 to TRBJ1-2, with D possibly being TRBD1 (5 bases). The V end lost 4 bases, the J end lost 5 bases, and 14 bases lay between the germline ends. CDR1 and CDR2 (germline): SGHTA, FQGNSA. The CDR3 loop spans 14 amino acids.

The chain couples TRBV11-2 to TRBJ2-5; D is perhaps TRBD2 (7 bases). Germline CDR1 SGHAT, CDR2 FQNNGV. Trimming cost V 4 bases and J 0 bases, with 15 bases left between them. This CDR3 region has 16 residues. CDR3 bases: TGTGCCAGCAGCTGGGCGGGGGCCGCGTACCAAGAGACCCAGTACTTC. Translation: CASSWAGAAYQETQYF.

The rearrangement joins TRBV6-5 to TRBJ2-7; a possible D gene is TRBD1 (7 bases). This CDR3 spans 13 amino acids. Between the trimmed V and J ends, which lost 5 bases and 9 bases, there was a span of 17 bases. Germline CDR1 and CDR2: MNHEY and SVGAGI. The CDR3 region has the DNA TGTGCCAGCAGTAAGAATCAGGGGGGAGTGCAGTACTTC. Its protein is CASSKNQGGVQYF.

This clone appeared a few times. The rearrangement links TRBV6-6 to TRBJ2-2; D is undetermined. Trimming removed 2 bases at V and 5 bases at J, with 3 bases between. Germline-derived CDR1 and CDR2 are MNHNY and SVGAGI (reference sequence). This CDR3 contains 12 residues. CDR3 region: CASSYPTGELFF. The CDR3 nucleotides are TGTGCCAGCAGTTACCCGACCGGGGAGCTGTTTTTT.

This clone was counted once. The chain employs TRBV18 and TRBJ2-7; 8 positions agree with TRBD1. V lost 0 bases to trimming and J lost 2 bases; unmatched junction nucleotides: 3. The CDR3 has 15 amino acids. Germline-derived CDR1 and CDR2 are KGHSH and LQKENI. CDR3 sequence: CASSPPGQVTYEQYF. For the CDR3, the DNA is TGTGCCAGCTCACCACCGGGACAGGTAACCTACGAGCAGTACTTC.

This sequence joins TRBV18 and TRBJ1-1; D not certain. This CDR3 spans 15 amino acids. Germline loops: CDR1 KGHSH, CDR2 LQKENI. V lost 2 bases and J 1 base, leaving 11 bases between the germline ends. The CDR3: CASSPMTGGNTEAFF. CDR3 nucleotide sequence: TGTGCCAGCTCACCAATGACGGGAGGGAACACTGAAGCTTTCTTT.

J is TRBJ1-1 and V is TRBV9, with D perhaps TRBD1 (6 bases). The CDR3 spans 13 residues. Germline-derived CDR1 and CDR2 are SGDLS and YYNGEE. Trimming took off 0 bases at V and 4 bases at J, with 7 bases between the two ends. DNA for the CDR3: TGTGCCAGCAGCGTAGGGGGGCCCACTGAAGCTTTCTTT. This codes for CASSVGGPTEAFF.

The rearrangement links TRBV30 to TRBJ1-1, with TRBD1 as a possible D gene (5 bases). Looked up from germline, CDR1 is GTSNPN and CDR2 is SVGIG (reference sequence). The CDR3 is 15 residues long. Deletions cut 0 bases from V and 1 base from J, with 12 bases between. The CDR3 DNA sequence: TGTGCCTGGAGTGTAAGTAGAACAGGGAACACTGAAGCTTTCTTT. This sequence encodes CAWSVSRTGNTEAFF. Full variable domain (remainder filled in from reference TRBV30 and TRBJ1-1): SQTIHQWPATLVQPVGSPLSLECTVEGTSNPNLYWYRQAAGRGLQLLFYSVGIGQISSEVPQNLSASRPQDRQFILSSKKLLLSDSGFYLCAWSVSRTGNTEAFFGQGTRLTVV.

This chain's CDR3 is CAWSPGASDTEAFF. CDR3 bases: TGTGCCTGGAGCCCAGGGGCCTCGGACACTGAAGCTTTCTTT. The J gene is TRBJ1-1, the V gene TRBV30, with a weak D call TRBD1 (6 bases). With 3 bases removed from V and 3 bases from J, the gap between germline ends came to 14 bases. The CDR3 runs to 14 residues. CDR1 and CDR2 from the germline V gene are GTSNPN and SVGIG (reference sequence).

The chain recombines TRBV6-7 with TRBJ2-7, with D uncertain. TRBV6-7 carries the ORF label, with uncertain function. This CDR3 has 15 amino acids. V dropped 0 bases and J dropped 5 bases, with 14 bases sitting between them. CDR3 sequence: CASSYSHGGLDEQYF. For the CDR3, the DNA is TGTGCCAGCAGTTACTCACACGGCGGTCTGGACGAGCAGTACTTC.

The chain links TRBV19 to TRBJ1-2, with 7 nucleotides matching TRBD1. Germline CDR1 is LNHDA and CDR2 is SQIVND (reference sequence). This CDR3 is built from 15 residues. V shed 6 bases and J 8 bases; nucleotides not matched to a gene: 15. The chain's CDR3 is CASSDERGQSLGYTF. CDR3 DNA: TGTGCCAGTAGCGACGAAAGGGGACAGTCCCTCGGCTACACCTTC.

The chain uses TRBV4-1 and TRBJ2-5, with 8 bases matching TRBD1. The V segment lost 4 bases and the J segment 2 bases; nucleotides outside the gene matches: 12. This CDR3 region has 17 residues. CDR1 MGHRA and CDR2 YSYEKL come from the germline V gene. CDR3 protein: CASSLNHQGAIQETQYF. DNA of the CDR3: TGCGCCAGCAGCCTAAACCACCAGGGGGCCATACAAGAGACCCAGTACTTC.

The chain recombines TRBV30 with TRBJ1-4; 9 nucleotides match TRBD1. Germline V gives CDR1 GTSNPN, CDR2 SVGIG (reference sequence). Trimming removed 8 bases from V and 8 bases from J; junction bases left unmatched: 9. The CDR3 length is 13 residues. CDR3 protein: CAHPDRGGEKLFF. DNA for the CDR3: TGTGCCCACCCGGACAGGGGTGGGGAAAAACTGTTTTTT.

As concerns this clone: The sample holds other DNA sequences that translate to the same CDR3. The V and J genes are TRBV19 and TRBJ2-7; the D is unclear. CDR3 length equals 12 residues. Germline assignment: CDR1 LNHDA and CDR2 SQIVND (reference sequence). The V end was cut by 5 bases, the J end by 1 base, with 6 bases between. The CDR3 nucleotides are TGTGCCAGTAGTGGGCAGTCCTACGAGCAGTACTTC. The encoded protein is CASSGQSYEQYF.

This chain joins TRBV11-2 and TRBJ1-1; D is ambiguous. Germline CDR1 and CDR2: SGHAT and FQNNGV. The CDR3 contains 19 residues. Trimming took off 1 base at V and 0 bases at J, with 21 bases between the two ends. CDR3 DNA: TGTGCCAGCAGCTTAGGGTATAACACCCGAAAAAACATGAACACTGAAGCTTTCTTT. Translation gives CASSLGYNTRKNMNTEAFF.

The V and J genes are TRBV4-3 and TRBJ2-1, with 8 bases matching TRBD1. V lost 1 base, J lost 7 bases, and 6 bases stayed unmatched. This CDR3 is 15 amino acids long. Germline V gene lookup returns CDR1 LGHNA and CDR2 YSLEER. The CDR3 nucleotides read TGCGCCAGCAGCCAAGGTCCGGACAGGGTGAATGAGCAGTTCTTC. Protein: CASSQGPDRVNEQFF.